The text below deals with one T cell receptor (beta chain). This sample stems from a study of blood T cell repertoires in COVID-19. Original processing notes: Reference gene primer amplification yielded estimated nucleated cell counts. Profiled with immunoSEQ multiplex PCR; TCRdb holds only in-frame clones, not every one. V, J and clone size are taken as reported in that table, and D and trimming were inferred from the DNA itself. The repertoire holds roughly 280,000 clones, around 90% seen once, with roughly 4% in the top ten. The length of the CDR3 is 17 residues. Germline lookup yields CDR1 SGDLS and CDR2 YYNGEE. J was trimmed by 5 bases and V by 3 bases; bases with no gene match: 8.

This receptor was identified in a woman aged 30 to 39 with acute COVID-19. This chain connects TRBV9 to TRBJ2-1, with 13 bases lining up with TRBD2. The material sequenced was PBMCs or T cells enriched from blood (not recorded which). The CDR3 DNA sequence: TGTGCCAGCAGCGGAAGAAGGACTAGCGGGAGCCACAATGAGCAGTTCTTC. Translating gives CASSGRRTSGSHNEQFF. Based on the CDR3 plus reference TRBV9 and TRBJ2-1, the full variable domain is DSGVTQTPKHLITATGQRVTLRCSPRSGDLSVYWYQQSLDQGLQFLIQYYNGEERAKGNILERFSAQQFPDLHSELNLSSLELGDSALYFCASSGRRTSGSHNEQFFGPGTRLTVL.